The 14 T cell receptor beta chains reported below all come from one sample, sequenced in a study of T cell responses to AZD1222 COVID-19 vaccine. The data were produced by immunoSEQ multiplex PCR, yet TCRdb's version contains in-frame clones alone and is incomplete. Seen here are roughly 140,000 clones, 93% observed once, and the top ten hold approximately 5.3%. The sample consisted of peripheral blood, taken on day 0 of AZD1222 vaccination. The receptor source for this set is an adult in good health.

The CDR3 coding sequence is TGTGCCAGTAGTAAGGGGCGGGAGCAGTACTTC. Its translation: CASSKGREQYF. The chain recombines TRBV19 with TRBJ2-7, with D tentatively TRBD1 (5 bases). V was trimmed by 4 bases and J by 7 bases, leaving 8 bases between them. CDR1 and CDR2 (germline): LNHDA, SQIVND (reference sequence). The CDR3 totals 11 residues. Drawing the rest from reference TRBV19 and TRBJ2-7, the complete variable domain is DGGITQSPKYLFRKEGQNVTLSCEQNLNHDAMYWYRQDPGQGLRLIYYSQIVNDFQKGDIAEGYSVSREKKESFPLTVTSAQKNPTAFYLCASSKGREQYFGPGTRLTVT.

The gene calls are TRBV7-5 and TRBJ2-3; the D call TRBD2 from the table was never checked on the DNA. TRBV7-5 is a listed pseudogene. This CDR3 is built from 15 residues. The CDR3: CVRSSTSGNTDTQYF. CDR3 in DNA: TGTGTCAGAAGCTCGACTAGCGGGAACACAGATACGCAGTATTTT.

V gene TRBV6-2 or TRBV6-3 combines with J gene TRBJ1-2; perhaps TRBD1 as D (6 bases). V was shortened by 5 bases and J by 7 bases, with 17 bases between the two germline ends. CDR3 length equals 14 residues. CDR1 MNHEY and CDR2 SVGEGT come from the germline V gene. Written as DNA, the CDR3 is TGTGCCAGCAGTAACAGGGAAGGTGTGCGTGGCTACACCTTC. Translating gives CASSNREGVRGYTF.

The genes are TRBV7-9 and TRBJ1-2; D is ambiguous. Trimming removed 5 bases from V and 8 bases from J, with 15 bases in between. The CDR3 is 13 residues long. Germline CDR1 SEHNR, CDR2 FQNEAQ (reference sequence). The DNA for the CDR3 is TGTGCCAGCAGCGCCCGGACGGACCGCGGCTACACCTTC. It is translated as CASSARTDRGYTF.

This clone was counted once. The chain uses TRBV18 and TRBJ2-2, with 9 positions matching TRBD2. The CDR3 spans 17 residues. The V segment lost 3 bases and the J segment 4 bases; nucleotides outside the gene matches: 9. The germline V gene encodes CDR1 KGHSH and CDR2 LQKENI. The CDR3 spells CASSPPGLAGGTGELFF. For the CDR3, the DNA is TGTGCCAGCTCACCGCCGGGACTAGCTGGGGGCACCGGGGAGCTGTTTTTT.

The chain has TRBV5-1 and TRBJ2-7, with TRBD2 identical over 8 bases. The CDR3 runs to 13 residues. V lost 5 bases to trimming and J lost 3 bases; unmatched junction nucleotides: 4. Germline CDR1 and CDR2: SGHRS and YFSETQ. The CDR3 here is CASSSGNDYEQYF. As DNA, the CDR3 is TGCGCCAGCAGTAGCGGGAACGACTACGAGCAGTACTTC.

This clone is a singleton in its sample. The chain is built from TRBV5-1 and TRBJ1-1; no clear D. The CDR3 contains 13 residues. CDR1 is SGHRS, CDR2 YFSETQ, per germline. V lost 0 bases and J 7 bases, leaving 10 bases between the germline ends. This CDR3 reads CASSLGGAGEAFF. CDR3 DNA: TGCGCCAGCAGCTTGGGAGGTGCCGGTGAAGCTTTCTTT.

The rearrangement uses TRBV7-2 and TRBJ1-2, with D perhaps TRBD1 (5 bases). Trimming left V 7 bases short and J 0 bases short, with 12 bases between. Germline V gene sequence: CDR1 SGHTA, CDR2 FQGNSA. This CDR3 spans 14 amino acids. CDR3 in DNA: TGTGCCAGCACCCGGGACGGCTCTAACTATGGCTACACCTTC. This translates into CASTRDGSNYGYTF.

The CDR3 is CASSPDRSTDTQYF. The CDR3 nucleotides read TGTGCCAGCAGCCCAGACAGGAGCACAGATACGCAGTATTTT. The chain carries TRBV7-2 and TRBJ2-3; maybe TRBD1 (6 bases). CDR1 and CDR2 (germline): SGHTA, FQGNSA. Trimming stripped 5 bases from V and 0 bases from J, with 9 bases between. The CDR3 loop spans 14 amino acids.

The chain has TRBV14 and TRBJ2-1; 7 positions agree with TRBD2. The CDR3 runs to 13 residues. Germline V gives CDR1 SGHDN, CDR2 FVKESK. V lost 1 base to trimming and J lost 9 bases; unmatched junction nucleotides: 3. For the CDR3, the DNA is TGTGCCAGCAGCCAAGTGGGAGGGACTGAGCAGTTCTTC. Translated, it gives CASSQVGGTEQFF. The full variable domain, its missing parts supplied by reference TRBV14 and TRBJ2-1, is EAGVTQFPSHSVIEKGQTVTLRCDPISGHDNLYWYRRVMGKEIKFLLHFVKESKQDESGMPNNRFLAERTGGTYSTLKVQPAELEDSGVYFCASSQVGGTEQFFGPGTRLTVL.

This clone appeared once. The chain links TRBV12-3 or TRBV12-4 to TRBJ1-5; a possible D gene is TRBD1 (6 bases). The CDR3 spans 13 residues. V gave up 6 bases and J gave up 2 bases, with 8 bases separating them. The DNA for the CDR3 is TGTGCCAGCAGGGCAGGGGGCAATCAGCCCCAGCATTTT. Translation gives CASRAGGNQPQHF.

The gene calls are TRBV28 and TRBJ1-2; the D gene is possibly TRBD1 (6 bases). The V and J ends lost 2 bases and 1 base respectively, with 8 bases between them. The length of the CDR3 is 14 residues. Germline V lookup: CDR1 MDHEN, CDR2 SYDVKM. In DNA form, the CDR3 reads TGTGCCAGCAGTTTAAACAGGGTTAACTATGGCTACACCTTC. Translation: CASSLNRVNYGYTF.

In nucleotides, the CDR3 is TGTGCCAGCAGCCAAGGAAGGGGGAGCAATCAGCCCCAGCATTTT. Protein: CASSQGRGSNQPQHF. The gene calls are TRBV3-1 (or the pseudogene TRBV3-2) and TRBJ1-5; maybe TRBD1 (6 bases). The CDR3 is 15 amino acids. V gave up 1 base and J gave up 1 base, with 8 bases separating them. Germline V gene lookup returns CDR1 LGHDT and CDR2 YNNKEL (reference sequence).

This chain uses TRBV5-1 with TRBJ1-2; D remains ambiguous. Germline CDR1 reads SGHRS; CDR2 reads YFSETQ. V was clipped by 4 bases and J by 6 bases, with 19 bases between them. This CDR3 has 15 amino acids. Written as DNA, the CDR3 is TGCGCCAGCAGCCCCGACGGCATCATGAGGGATGGCTACACCTTC. As protein: CASSPDGIMRDGYTF.